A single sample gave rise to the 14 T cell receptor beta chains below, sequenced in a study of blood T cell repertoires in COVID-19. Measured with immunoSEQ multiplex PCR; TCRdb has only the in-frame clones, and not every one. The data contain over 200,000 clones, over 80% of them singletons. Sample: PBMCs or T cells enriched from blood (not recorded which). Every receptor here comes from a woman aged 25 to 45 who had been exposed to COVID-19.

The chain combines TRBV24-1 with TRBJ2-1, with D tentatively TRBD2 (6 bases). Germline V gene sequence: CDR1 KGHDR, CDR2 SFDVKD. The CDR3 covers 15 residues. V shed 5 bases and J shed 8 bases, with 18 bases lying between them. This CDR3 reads CATSGPLEGGDEQFF. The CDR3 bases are TGTGCCACCAGTGGTCCACTAGAAGGAGGGGATGAGCAGTTCTTC.

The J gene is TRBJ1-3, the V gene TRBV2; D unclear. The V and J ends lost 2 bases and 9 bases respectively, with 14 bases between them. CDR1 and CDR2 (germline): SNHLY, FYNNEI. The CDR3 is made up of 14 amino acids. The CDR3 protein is CASSEFRWRGTIYF. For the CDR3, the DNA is TGTGCCAGCAGTGAATTCAGGTGGCGGGGCACCATATATTTT. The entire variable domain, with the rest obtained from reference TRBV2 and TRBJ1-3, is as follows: EPEVTQTPSHQVTQMGQEVILRCVPISNHLYFYWYRQILGQKVEFLVSFYNNEISEKSEIFDDQFSVERPDGSNFTLKIRSTKLEDSAMYFCASSEFRWRGTIYFGEGSWLTVV.

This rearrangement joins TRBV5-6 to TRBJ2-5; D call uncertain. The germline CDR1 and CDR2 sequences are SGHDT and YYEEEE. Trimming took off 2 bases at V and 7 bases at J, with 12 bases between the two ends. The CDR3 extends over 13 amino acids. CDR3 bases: TGTGCCAGCAGCTTCCAGGTGGTTGGGACCCAGTACTTC. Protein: CASSFQVVGTQYF.

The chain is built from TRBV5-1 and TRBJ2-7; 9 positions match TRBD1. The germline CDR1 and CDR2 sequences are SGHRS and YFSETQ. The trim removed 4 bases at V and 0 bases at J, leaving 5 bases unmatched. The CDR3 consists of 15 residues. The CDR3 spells CASSPGTGHSYEQYF. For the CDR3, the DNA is TGCGCCAGCAGCCCCGGGACAGGGCACTCCTACGAGCAGTACTTC.

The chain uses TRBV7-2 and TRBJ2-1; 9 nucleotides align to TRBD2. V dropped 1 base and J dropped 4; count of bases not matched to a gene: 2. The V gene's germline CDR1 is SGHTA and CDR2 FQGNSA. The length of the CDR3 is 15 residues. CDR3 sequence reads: CASSLEAGGYNEQFF. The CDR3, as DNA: TGTGCCAGCAGCTTAGAGGCGGGAGGGTACAATGAGCAGTTCTTC.

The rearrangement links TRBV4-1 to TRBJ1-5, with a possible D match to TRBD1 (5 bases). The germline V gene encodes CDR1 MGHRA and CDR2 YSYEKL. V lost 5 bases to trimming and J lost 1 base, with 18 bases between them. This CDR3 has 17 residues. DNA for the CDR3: TGCGCCAGCAGCTCCATCCCGGACACAGAAAGCAATCAGCCCCAGCATTTT. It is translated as CASSSIPDTESNQPQHF.

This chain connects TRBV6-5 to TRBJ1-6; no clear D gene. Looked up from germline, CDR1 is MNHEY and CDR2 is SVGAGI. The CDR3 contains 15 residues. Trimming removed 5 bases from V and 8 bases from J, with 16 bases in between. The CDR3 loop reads CASSNGEGSDSPLHF. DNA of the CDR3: TGTGCCAGCAGTAACGGGGAAGGTAGTGATTCACCCCTCCACTTT.

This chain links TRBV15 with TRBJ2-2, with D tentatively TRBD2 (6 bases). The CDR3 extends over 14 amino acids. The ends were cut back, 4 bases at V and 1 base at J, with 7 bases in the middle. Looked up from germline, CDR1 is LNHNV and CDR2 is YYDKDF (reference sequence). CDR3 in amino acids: CATSMGGNTGELFF. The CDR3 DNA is TGTGCCACCAGCATGGGGGGGAACACCGGGGAGCTGTTTTTT.

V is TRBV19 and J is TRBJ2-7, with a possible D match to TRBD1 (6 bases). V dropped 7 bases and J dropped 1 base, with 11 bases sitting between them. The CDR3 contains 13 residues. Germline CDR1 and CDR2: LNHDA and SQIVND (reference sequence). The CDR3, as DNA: TGTGCCAGTAAGGGGGACAAATCCTACGAGCAGTACTTC. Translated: CASKGDKSYEQYF. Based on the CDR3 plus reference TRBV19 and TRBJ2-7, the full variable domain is DGGITQSPKYLFRKEGQNVTLSCEQNLNHDAMYWYRQDPGQGLRLIYYSQIVNDFQKGDIAEGYSVSREKKESFPLTVTSAQKNPTAFYLCASKGDKSYEQYFGPGTRLTVT.

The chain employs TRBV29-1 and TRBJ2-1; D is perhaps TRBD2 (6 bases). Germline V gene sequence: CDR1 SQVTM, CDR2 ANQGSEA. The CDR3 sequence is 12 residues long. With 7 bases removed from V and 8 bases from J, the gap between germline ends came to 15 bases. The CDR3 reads CSAPTSFDEQFF. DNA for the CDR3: TGCAGCGCCCCGACTAGTTTCGATGAGCAGTTCTTC.

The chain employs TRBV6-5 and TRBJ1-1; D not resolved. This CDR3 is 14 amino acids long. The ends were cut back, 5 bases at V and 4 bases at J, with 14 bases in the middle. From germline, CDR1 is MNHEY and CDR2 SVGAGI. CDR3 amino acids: CASSHRRRSTEAFF. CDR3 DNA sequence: TGTGCCAGCAGTCATCGGAGGCGAAGCACTGAAGCTTTCTTT.

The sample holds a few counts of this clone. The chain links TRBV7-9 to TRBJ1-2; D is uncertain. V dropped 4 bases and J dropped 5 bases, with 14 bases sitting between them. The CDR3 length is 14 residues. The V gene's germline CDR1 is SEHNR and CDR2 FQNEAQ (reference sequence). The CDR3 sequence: CASSSLPGAYGYTF. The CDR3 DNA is TGTGCCAGCAGCTCCCTCCCAGGCGCGTATGGCTACACCTTC.

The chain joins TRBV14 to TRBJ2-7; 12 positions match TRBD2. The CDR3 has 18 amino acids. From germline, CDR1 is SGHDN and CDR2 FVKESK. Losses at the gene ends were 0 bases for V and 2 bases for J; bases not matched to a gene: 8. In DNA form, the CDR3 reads TGTGCCAGCAGCCAAGATAGACTAGCGGGAGATTCTACCTACGAGCAGTACTTC. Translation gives CASSQDRLAGDSTYEQYF.

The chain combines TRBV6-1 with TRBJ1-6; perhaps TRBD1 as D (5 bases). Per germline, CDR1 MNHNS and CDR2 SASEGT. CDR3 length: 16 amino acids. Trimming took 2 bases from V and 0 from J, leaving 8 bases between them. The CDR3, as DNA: TGTGCCAGCAGTGAATTAGACAGCTCCTATAATTCACCCCTCCACTTT. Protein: CASSELDSSYNSPLHF.